What follows are 10 T cell receptor beta chains derived from one specimen sequenced in a study of blood T cell repertoires in COVID-19. Sequenced by immunoSEQ multiplex PCR; TCRdb stores in-frame clones only, minus some. The data hold under 150,000 clones, with 88% observed a single time. What was sequenced was peripheral blood. These receptors originate from a human donor in a cohort sampled during active COVID-19.

The chain uses TRBV28 and TRBJ1-5; 8 nucleotides agree with TRBD1. Trimming removed 4 bases from V and 2 bases from J; junction bases left unmatched: 4. The length of the CDR3 is 15 residues. Germline V lookup: CDR1 MDHEN, CDR2 SYDVKM. CDR3 sequence: CASSSPGGGNQPQHF. In DNA, the CDR3 is TGTGCCAGCAGTTCTCCAGGGGGCGGCAATCAGCCCCAGCATTTT.

The V gene is TRBV5-4, the J gene TRBJ1-1; 10 nucleotides agree with TRBD1. The length of the CDR3 is 17 residues. The V and J ends lost 4 bases and 2 bases, in that order; junction bases with no gene match: 11. Germline V gene sequence: CDR1 SGHNT, CDR2 YYREEE (reference sequence). CDR3 sequence reads: CASSPPGTGVGNTEAFF. The DNA for the CDR3 is TGTGCCAGCAGCCCCCCCGGGACAGGGGTGGGAAACACTGAAGCTTTCTTT.

This clone appeared a single time. The chain couples TRBV20-1 to TRBJ1-1, with a tentative D call TRBD1 (5 bases). Germline CDR1 DFQATT, CDR2 SNEGSKA (reference sequence). This CDR3 is 11 amino acids long. V gave up 5 bases and J gave up 11 bases, with 15 bases separating them. This CDR3 is CSAPDTPRAFF. The CDR3 DNA sequence: TGCAGTGCTCCGGACACTCCCAGGGCTTTCTTT.

The CDR3 coding sequence is TGTGCCAGCAGCCAAAATGGCCCAAGCGGGAGGGGACCTAGCACAGATACGCAGTATTTT. Translating gives CASSQNGPSGRGPSTDTQYF. The gene calls are TRBV4-2 and TRBJ2-3, with 10 positions matching TRBD2. The germline gives CDR1 LGHNA, CDR2 YNFKEQ. The trim removed 2 bases at V and 0 bases at J, leaving 14 bases unmatched. The CDR3 is made up of 20 amino acids.

The gene calls are TRBV18 and TRBJ1-4; 8 nucleotides align to TRBD1. Losses at the gene ends were 4 bases for V and 2 bases for J; bases not matched to a gene: 6. Per germline, CDR1 KGHSH and CDR2 LQKENI. The CDR3 spans 16 residues. The CDR3 DNA reads TGTGCCAGCTCACGTGGACAGGGAAGGACTAATGAAAAACTGTTTTTT. Its translation: CASSRGQGRTNEKLFF.

This chain connects TRBV2 to TRBJ2-3; 7 bases align to TRBD2. J lost 4 bases, V lost 5 bases, and 9 bases had no gene match. This CDR3 is 15 amino acids long. CDR1 is SNHLY, CDR2 FYNNEI, per germline. The CDR3 bases are TGTGCCAGCAGTCCTGGACTAGTTCTAGCAGATACGCAGTATTTT. This sequence encodes CASSPGLVLADTQYF. The complete variable domain, with remaining parts taken from reference TRBV2 and TRBJ2-3, reads EPEVTQTPSHQVTQMGQEVILRCVPISNHLYFYWYRQILGQKVEFLVSFYNNEISEKSEIFDDQFSVERPDGSNFTLKIRSTKLEDSAMYFCASSPGLVLADTQYFGPGTRLTVL.

This clone has more than one count but fewer than ten. The J gene is TRBJ2-2, the V gene TRBV5-1, with 8 bases matching TRBD1. This CDR3 spans 15 amino acids. The germline V gene encodes CDR1 SGHRS and CDR2 YFSETQ. Germline trimming cut 0 bases from V and 4 bases from J; bases unmatched to any gene: 2. The CDR3, as DNA: TGCGCCAGCAGCTTGGGCACAGGGGGCACCGGGGAGCTGTTTTTT. Translation gives CASSLGTGGTGELFF.

The V gene is TRBV10-1, the J gene TRBJ2-3; perhaps TRBD2 as D (5 bases). Germline CDR1 WNHNN, CDR2 SYGVQD (reference sequence). The CDR3 runs to 15 residues. V was cut by 0 bases and J by 3 bases, with 10 bases left in between. In DNA, the CDR3 is TGCGCCAGCAGTGAGTCAGCGGTAAGGACAGATACGCAGTATTTT. Encoded protein: CASSESAVRTDTQYF.

This sequence joins TRBV24-1 and TRBJ1-2; D not resolved. The germline V gene encodes CDR1 KGHDR and CDR2 SFDVKD. V lost 0 bases to trimming and J lost 4 bases, with 11 bases between them. The CDR3 runs to 15 residues. The CDR3 bases are TGTGCCACCAGTGATTTGCATGGTTCCGGCTATGGCTACACCTTC. Protein product: CATSDLHGSGYGYTF.

J is TRBJ2-2 and V is TRBV9; TRBD2 aligns across 12 bases. J lost 5 bases, V lost 3 bases, and 2 bases had no gene match. CDR3 length: 15 residues. Looked up from germline, CDR1 is SGDLS and CDR2 is YYNGEE. In DNA, the CDR3 is TGTGCCAGCAGCGCCCTAGCGGGAGGGACCGGGGAGCTGTTTTTT. This gives the protein CASSALAGGTGELFF. The whole variable domain, remainder taken from reference TRBV9 and TRBJ2-2, is DSGVTQTPKHLITATGQRVTLRCSPRSGDLSVYWYQQSLDQGLQFLIQYYNGEERAKGNILERFSAQQFPDLHSELNLSSLELGDSALYFCASSALAGGTGELFFGEGSRLTVL.